Sequencing of this T cell receptor beta chain was carried out in a study of T cells after yellow fever vaccination. By 5'RACE template switching, TCR cDNA was produced, with a universal primer site and UMIs added in the process. TCRdb re-derived calls from the 5' RACE reads in MiXCR, one entry per CDR3 protein. In the table there are under 400,000 distinct CDR3 sequences, about 9.9% of which are singletons. Per germline, CDR1 MNHNS and CDR2 SASEGT. CDR3 length equals 15 residues. V was pared by 0 bases and J by 12 bases, with 18 bases between. The chain is built from TRBV6-1 and TRBJ2-1, with a weak D call TRBD2 (5 bases). The sequences come from PBMCs, collected on the day of the first yellow fever vaccination. This clonotype was obtained from a man between 18 and 35 years old who received the YFV17D yellow fever vaccine. The CDR3 DNA sequence: TGTGCCAGCAGTGAAGCGCGTCTCAGCGGCGGCTCGCAGTTCTTC. Encoded protein: CASSEARLSGGSQFF.